The 18 T cell receptor beta chains below come from one sample, sequenced in a study of T cells in localized non-small cell lung cancer. Sequenced by immunoSEQ multiplex PCR; TCRdb stores in-frame clones only, minus some. The sample consists of under 100,000 clones, more than 75% of them appearing once. The sequencing here drew on peripheral blood, taken before any cancer treatment. The origin of the receptors is a woman aged 35 to 75 with stage I squamous cell lung carcinoma.

This chain uses TRBV12-5 with TRBJ1-1; D is undetermined. Trimming stripped 0 bases from V and 11 bases from J, with 13 bases between. CDR1 is LGHNT, CDR2 FRNRAP, per germline. CDR3 size: 13 residues. The CDR3 DNA follows: TGTGCTAGTGGTTTGGTCCCTCTGGGGTGGGCTTTCTTT. Its protein product is CASGLVPLGWAFF.

The rearrangement uses TRBV5-1 and TRBJ1-2; D is perhaps TRBD1 (6 bases). Per the germline V gene, CDR1 is SGHRS and CDR2 is YFSETQ. This CDR3 spans 13 amino acids. V lost 4 bases and J lost 6, with 13 bases in between. CDR3 nucleotides: TGCGCCAGCAGCCCCTCAGACAGGAATGGCTACACCTTC. This translates into CASSPSDRNGYTF.

V and J are TRBV5-4 and TRBJ2-1; TRBD2 aligns across 7 bases. The CDR3 spans 17 residues. Germline trimming cut 2 bases from V and 0 bases from J; bases unmatched to any gene: 8. CDR1 is SGHNT, CDR2 YYREEE, per germline (reference sequence). CDR3 in amino acids: CASSFGGGFSSYNEQFF. As DNA, the CDR3 is TGTGCCAGCAGCTTTGGCGGGGGTTTCAGCTCCTACAATGAGCAGTTCTTC.

J is TRBJ1-3 and V is TRBV7-8; D gene unclear. CDR3 length: 14 amino acids. Germline CDR1 SGHVS, CDR2 FQNEAQ. V was cut by 2 bases and J by 8 bases, with 13 bases left in between. The CDR3 DNA reads as TGTGCCAGCAGCTTACTCGTCCCCGAGGACACCATATATTTT. It specifies CASSLLVPEDTIYF.

The chain carries TRBV7-9 and TRBJ1-1, with D possibly matching TRBD1 (6 bases). Germline V gene lookup returns CDR1 SEHNR and CDR2 FQNEAQ (reference sequence). The CDR3 spans 14 residues. V was pared by 4 bases and J by 1 base, with 10 bases between. The CDR3 nucleotides are TGTGCCAGCAGCTCAAGGACAGCGAACACTGAAGCTTTCTTT. It translates to CASSSRTANTEAFF.

J is TRBJ2-7 and V is TRBV14; D is unresolved. CDR3 length equals 15 residues. With 3 bases removed from V and 2 bases from J, the gap between germline ends came to 14 bases. Germline assignment: CDR1 SGHDN and CDR2 FVKESK. CDR3 DNA: TGTGCCAGCAGCCAGGGCTTTGGCAGTACCTACGAGCAGTACTTC. It specifies CASSQGFGSTYEQYF.

The rearrangement uses TRBV5-1 and TRBJ2-1, with 15 bases lining up with TRBD2. Germline V gene lookup returns CDR1 SGHRS and CDR2 YFSETQ. After removal of 4 bases from V and 10 bases from J, the junction contained 12 bases not matched to a gene. The CDR3 consists of 17 residues. In nucleotides, the CDR3 is TGCGCCAGCAGCGCCCCGGGACTAGCGGGGGGATCCGGGGAGCAGTTCTTC. Protein: CASSAPGLAGGSGEQFF.

The chain employs TRBV11-2 and TRBJ1-3; D possibly corresponds to TRBD1 (6 bases). V lost 4 bases and J lost 4, with 14 bases in between. The CDR3 totals 15 residues. CDR1 and CDR2 (germline): SGHAT, FQNNGV. CDR3 sequence reads: CASSSIRGRGNTIYF. CDR3 bases: TGTGCCAGCAGCTCAATCAGGGGTAGGGGAAACACCATATATTTT.

This rearrangement joins TRBV7-9 to TRBJ2-3; D is perhaps TRBD2 (7 bases). Germline values: CDR1 SEHNR, CDR2 FQNEAQ (reference sequence). This CDR3 comprises 15 residues. V lost 7 bases and J lost 5, with 19 bases in between. As DNA, the CDR3 is TGTGCCAGCATCACCGGAGGGGGGGCTGGAGATACGCAGTATTTT. Translated, it gives CASITGGGAGDTQYF. The full variable domain, in which reference TRBV7-9 and TRBJ2-3 provide the parts outside the CDR3, is DTGVSQNPRHKITKRGQNVTFRCDPISEHNRLYWYRQTLGQGPEFLTYFQNEAQLEKSRLLSDRFSAERPKGSFSTLEIQRTEQGDSAMYLCASITGGGAGDTQYFGPGTRLTVL.

This clone was observed a handful of times. The chain recombines TRBV15 with TRBJ1-2; D is unclear. The CDR3 loop spans 13 amino acids. Trimming stripped 0 bases from V and 7 bases from J, with 9 bases between. Germline V gene data show CDR1 as LNHNV and CDR2 as YYDKDF (reference sequence). DNA for the CDR3: TGTGCCACCAGCAGAGACGGCGGGGTTGGCTACACCTTC. Protein sequence: CATSRDGGVGYTF.

This clone is a singleton in its sample. The V gene is TRBV5-1, the J gene TRBJ1-5; D is perhaps TRBD1 (6 bases). With 0 bases removed from V and 3 bases from J, the gap between germline ends came to 16 bases. Germline lookup yields CDR1 SGHRS and CDR2 YFSETQ. The CDR3 contains 17 residues. The CDR3 loop reads CASSLAPGASNNQPQHF. CDR3 DNA: TGCGCCAGCAGCTTGGCCCCGGGGGCGAGTAACAATCAGCCCCAGCATTTT.

The chain links TRBV6-6 to TRBJ2-2, with 8 bases fitting TRBD1. The CDR3 contains 16 residues. J gave up 1 base and V 4 bases, and 5 bases lay outside the gene matches. Germline V gives CDR1 MNHNY, CDR2 SVGAGI (reference sequence). This CDR3 reads CASSSMGQENTGELFF. The CDR3 DNA reads TGTGCCAGCAGTTCTATGGGACAGGAGAACACCGGGGAGCTGTTTTTT.

The genes are TRBV29-1 and TRBJ2-5; TRBD2 matches 12 bases. Per germline, CDR1 SQVTM and CDR2 ANQGSEA. This CDR3 is 15 amino acids long. Trimming cost V 6 bases and J 2 bases; bases outside gene matches: 7. This CDR3 is CSVTPTSGGQETQYF. As DNA, the CDR3 is TGCAGCGTCACTCCGACTAGCGGGGGACAAGAGACCCAGTACTTC.

The J gene is TRBJ2-7, the V gene TRBV7-9; TRBD2 agrees at 16 bases. Trimming took 4 bases from V and 4 from J; bases not matched to a gene: 7. The CDR3 is 17 residues long. The germline V gene has CDR1 SEHNR and CDR2 FQNEAQ (reference sequence). Written as DNA, the CDR3 is TGTGCCAGCAGCTCCGGGACTAGCGGGGGGGCCGGTTACGAGCAGTACTTC. It translates to CASSSGTSGGAGYEQYF. Complete variable domain (other parts from reference TRBV7-9 and TRBJ2-7): DTGVSQNPRHKITKRGQNVTFRCDPISEHNRLYWYRQTLGQGPEFLTYFQNEAQLEKSRLLSDRFSAERPKGSFSTLEIQRTEQGDSAMYLCASSSGTSGGAGYEQYFGPGTRLTVT.

The rearrangement uses TRBV19 and TRBJ1-4; D remains unclear. Germline V gives CDR1 LNHDA, CDR2 SQIVND (reference sequence). The CDR3 extends over 15 amino acids. The germline V and J ends were trimmed by 4 bases and 4 bases, with 13 bases remaining between them. The CDR3 DNA reads TGTGCCAGTAGTAGGCGCCAGGTGATTAATGAAAAACTGTTTTTT. This translates into CASSRRQVINEKLFF. The full variable domain, with the rest looked up from reference TRBV19 and TRBJ1-4, is DGGITQSPKYLFRKEGQNVTLSCEQNLNHDAMYWYRQDPGQGLRLIYYSQIVNDFQKGDIAEGYSVSREKKESFPLTVTSAQKNPTAFYLCASSRRQVINEKLFFGSGTQLSVL.

The chain uses TRBV5-1 and TRBJ2-1, with 12 bases fitting TRBD2. Germline V CDR1 and CDR2: SGHRS, YFSETQ. There are 14 residues in the CDR3. V lost 4 bases, J lost 8 bases, and 4 bases stayed unmatched. The CDR3 coding sequence is TGCGCCAGCAGCACGGGACTAGCGGGCCATGAGCAGTTCTTC. This codes for CASSTGLAGHEQFF.

This clone came up once. This chain connects TRBV2 to TRBJ1-1; no clear D gene. Trimming removed 0 bases from V and 4 bases from J, with 15 bases in between. The CDR3 runs to 16 residues. Germline CDR1 and CDR2: SNHLY and FYNNEI. This CDR3 is CASSEALKGTGTEAFF. CDR3 in DNA: TGTGCCAGCAGTGAAGCGCTTAAGGGAACGGGCACTGAAGCTTTCTTT.

The rearrangement uses TRBV6-1 and TRBJ2-1, with TRBD2 identical over 10 bases. The V and J ends lost 5 bases and 5 bases, in that order; junction bases with no gene match: 3. This CDR3 has 14 residues. Germline-derived CDR1 and CDR2 are MNHNS and SASEGT. CDR3 in amino acids: CASSLAGGHNEQFF. CDR3 DNA: TGTGCCAGCAGTTTAGCGGGGGGCCACAATGAGCAGTTCTTC.